The following is a T cell receptor beta chain sequence with its context. Its target is not known. The data derive from a study of response to subunit inactivated influenza vaccine. Study outcomes and limitations: Authors suggested each seasonal flu vaccination may recruit only limited numbers of new T cells.

TCRdb reprocessed the RT-PCR reads with MiXCR, giving one entry per CDR3 protein. The sample consists of hundreds of thousands of distinct CDR3 sequences, about 14% of them appearing once. CDR1 DFQATT and CDR2 SNEGSKA come from the germline V gene (reference sequence). V lost 2 bases, J lost 6 bases, and 11 bases lay in between. The CDR3 has 13 residues. The rearrangement uses TRBV20-1 and TRBJ1-5; D gene unclear. Sequenced here: PBMCs from blood, sampled roughly 15 days before vaccination. This receptor was identified in a man in his fifties who received an inactivated influenza vaccine. CDR3 loop: CSARSSPGQPQHF. The DNA of the CDR3 is TGCAGTGCTAGATCCTCCCCAGGTCAGCCCCAGCATTTT.